The following is a TCR beta chain sequence with its context. Because the CDR3's place on the DNA is in doubt, the DNA is left out and the CDR3 is given as listed by TCRdb. These data belong to a study of blood T cells in healthy people across ages. Sample-barcoded 5' priming and a J-beta primer mix drove a second PCR of roughly 7 to 11 cycles. TCRdb used MiXCR to reprocess the 5' RACE reads, holding one entry per CDR3 protein. Of 800,000 to 950,000 distinct CDR3 sequences listed, 29% are singletons. The sample was also linked to a second study, of T cells of mothers and their children. Turning to that study: The entire RNA extract went into cDNA synthesis at roughly 1.5 ug per 15 ul.

The sequence was collected from a woman in her thirties or forties in good health. Source material: blood.

The CDR3 protein is CAIKQGAVGYGCTF. This chain joins TRBV6-5 and TRBJ1-2; the table gives TRBD1 as D, unverified against the DNA. The CDR3 has 14 residues if both end residues are counted. CDR1 is MNHEY, CDR2 SVGAGI, per germline.